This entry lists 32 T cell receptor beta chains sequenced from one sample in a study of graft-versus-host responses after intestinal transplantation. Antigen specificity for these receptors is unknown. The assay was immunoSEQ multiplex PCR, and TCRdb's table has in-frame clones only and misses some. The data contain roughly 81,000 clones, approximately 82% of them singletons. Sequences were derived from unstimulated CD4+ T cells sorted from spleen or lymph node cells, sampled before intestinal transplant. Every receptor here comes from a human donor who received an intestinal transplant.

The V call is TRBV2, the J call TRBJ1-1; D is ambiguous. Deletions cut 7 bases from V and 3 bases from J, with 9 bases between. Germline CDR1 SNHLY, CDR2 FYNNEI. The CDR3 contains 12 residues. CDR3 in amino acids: CASTSGYTEAFF. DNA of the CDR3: TGTGCCAGCACGTCGGGATACACTGAAGCTTTCTTT.

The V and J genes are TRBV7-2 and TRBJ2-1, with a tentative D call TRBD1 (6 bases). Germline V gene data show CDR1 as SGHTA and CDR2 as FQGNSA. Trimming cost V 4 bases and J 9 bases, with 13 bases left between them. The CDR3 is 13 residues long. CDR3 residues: CASSSYRVIEQFF. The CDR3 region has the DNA TGTGCCAGCAGCTCGTACAGGGTTATTGAGCAGTTCTTC.

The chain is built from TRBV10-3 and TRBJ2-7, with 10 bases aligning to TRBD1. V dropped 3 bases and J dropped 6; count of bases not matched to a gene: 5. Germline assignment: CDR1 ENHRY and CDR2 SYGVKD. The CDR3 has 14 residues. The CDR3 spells CAISERDRGPEQYF. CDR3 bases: TGTGCCATCAGTGAACGGGACAGGGGACCCGAGCAGTACTTC.

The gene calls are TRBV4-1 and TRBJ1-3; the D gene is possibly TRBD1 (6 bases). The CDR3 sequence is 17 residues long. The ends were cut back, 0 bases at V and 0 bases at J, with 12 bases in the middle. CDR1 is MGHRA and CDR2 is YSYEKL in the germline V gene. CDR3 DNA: TGCGCCAGCAGCCAAGAGTGGGGGGGCGTCTCTGGAAACACCATATATTTT. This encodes CASSQEWGGVSGNTIYF.

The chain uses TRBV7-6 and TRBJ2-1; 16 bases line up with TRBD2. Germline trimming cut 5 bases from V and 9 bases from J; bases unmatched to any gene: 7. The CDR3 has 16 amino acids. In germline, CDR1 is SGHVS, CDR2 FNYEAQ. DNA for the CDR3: TGTGCCAGCAGCCCCGGGACTAGCGGGAGGGCAGGTGAGCAGTTCTTC. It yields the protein CASSPGTSGRAGEQFF.

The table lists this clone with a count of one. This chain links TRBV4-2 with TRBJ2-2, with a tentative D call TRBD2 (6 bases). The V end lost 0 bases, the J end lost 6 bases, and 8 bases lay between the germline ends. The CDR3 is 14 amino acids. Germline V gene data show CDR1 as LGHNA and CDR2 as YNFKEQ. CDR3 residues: CASSQDRGSGELFF. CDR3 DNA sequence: TGTGCCAGCAGCCAAGATCGGGGGTCCGGGGAGCTGTTTTTT.

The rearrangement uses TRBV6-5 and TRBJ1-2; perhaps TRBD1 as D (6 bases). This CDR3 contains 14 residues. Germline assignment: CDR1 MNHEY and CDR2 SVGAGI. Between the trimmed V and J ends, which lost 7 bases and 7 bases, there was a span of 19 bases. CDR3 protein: CASIEVQGLGGYTF. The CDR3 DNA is TGTGCCAGCATCGAGGTACAGGGTCTTGGTGGCTACACCTTC.

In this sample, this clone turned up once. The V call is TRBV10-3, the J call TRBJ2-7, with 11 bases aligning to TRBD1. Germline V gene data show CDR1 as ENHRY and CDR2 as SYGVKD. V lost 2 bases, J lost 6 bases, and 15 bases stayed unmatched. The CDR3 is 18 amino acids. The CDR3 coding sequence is TGTGCCATCAGTGAGACCCGCCCGGGACAGGGGGTAGAAGCCGAGCAGTACTTC. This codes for CAISETRPGQGVEAEQYF.

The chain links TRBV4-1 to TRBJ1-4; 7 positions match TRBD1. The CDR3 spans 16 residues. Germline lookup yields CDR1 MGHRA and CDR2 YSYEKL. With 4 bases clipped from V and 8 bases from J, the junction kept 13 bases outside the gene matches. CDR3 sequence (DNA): TGCGCCAGCAGCCGCATAATTACAGGGGTTATAGAAAAACTGTTTTTT. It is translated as CASSRIITGVIEKLFF.

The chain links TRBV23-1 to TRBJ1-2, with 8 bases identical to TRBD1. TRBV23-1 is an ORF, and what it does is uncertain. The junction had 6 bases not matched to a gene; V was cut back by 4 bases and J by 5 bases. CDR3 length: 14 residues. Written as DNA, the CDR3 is TGCGCCAGCAGTCTTACCGGGACAGGTTATGGCTACACCTTC. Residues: CASSLTGTGYGYTF.

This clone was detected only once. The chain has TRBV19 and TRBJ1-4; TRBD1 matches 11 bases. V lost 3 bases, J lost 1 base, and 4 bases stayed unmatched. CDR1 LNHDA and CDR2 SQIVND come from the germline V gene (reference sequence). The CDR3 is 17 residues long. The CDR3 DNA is TGTGCCAGTAGTATTAGGACAGGGGGCCTAACTAATGAAAAACTGTTTTTT. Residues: CASSIRTGGLTNEKLFF.

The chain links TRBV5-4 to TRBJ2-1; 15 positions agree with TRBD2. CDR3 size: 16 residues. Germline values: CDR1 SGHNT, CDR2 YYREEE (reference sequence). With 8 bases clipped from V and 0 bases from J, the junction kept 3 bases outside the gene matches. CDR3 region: CASGLAGGNSYNEQFF. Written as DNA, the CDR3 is TGTGCCAGTGGACTAGCGGGAGGGAACTCCTACAATGAGCAGTTCTTC. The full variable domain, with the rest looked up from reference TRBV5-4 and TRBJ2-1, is ETGVTQSPTHLIKTRGQQVTLRCSSQSGHNTVSWYQQALGQGPQFIFQYYREEENGRGNFPPRFSGLQFPNYSSELNVNALELDDSALYLCASGLAGGNSYNEQFFGPGTRLTVL.

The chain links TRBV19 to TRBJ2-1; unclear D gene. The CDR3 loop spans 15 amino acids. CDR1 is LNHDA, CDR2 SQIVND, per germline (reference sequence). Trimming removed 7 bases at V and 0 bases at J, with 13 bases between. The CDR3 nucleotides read TGTGCCAGTATGATGTCGCCGAGCTCCTACAATGAGCAGTTCTTC. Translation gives CASMMSPSSYNEQFF. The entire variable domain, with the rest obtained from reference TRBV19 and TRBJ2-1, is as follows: DGGITQSPKYLFRKEGQNVTLSCEQNLNHDAMYWYRQDPGQGLRLIYYSQIVNDFQKGDIAEGYSVSREKKESFPLTVTSAQKNPTAFYLCASMMSPSSYNEQFFGPGTRLTVL.

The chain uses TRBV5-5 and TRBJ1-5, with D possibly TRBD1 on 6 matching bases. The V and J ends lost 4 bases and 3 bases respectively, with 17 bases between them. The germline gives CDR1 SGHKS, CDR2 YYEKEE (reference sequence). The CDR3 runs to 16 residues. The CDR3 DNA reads TGTGCCAGCAGCCTAACGCGACAGGCGTTCAATCAGCCCCAGCATTTT. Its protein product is CASSLTRQAFNQPQHF.

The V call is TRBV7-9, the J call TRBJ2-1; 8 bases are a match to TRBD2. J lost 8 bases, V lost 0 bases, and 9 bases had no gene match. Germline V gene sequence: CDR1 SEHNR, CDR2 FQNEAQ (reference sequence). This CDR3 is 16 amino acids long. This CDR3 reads CASSLAGGRFSDEQFF. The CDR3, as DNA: TGTGCCAGCAGCTTAGCTGGCGGGAGGTTTTCGGATGAGCAGTTCTTC. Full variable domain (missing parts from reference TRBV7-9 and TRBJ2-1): DTGVSQNPRHKITKRGQNVTFRCDPISEHNRLYWYRQTLGQGPEFLTYFQNEAQLEKSRLLSDRFSAERPKGSFSTLEIQRTEQGDSAMYLCASSLAGGRFSDEQFFGPGTRLTVL.

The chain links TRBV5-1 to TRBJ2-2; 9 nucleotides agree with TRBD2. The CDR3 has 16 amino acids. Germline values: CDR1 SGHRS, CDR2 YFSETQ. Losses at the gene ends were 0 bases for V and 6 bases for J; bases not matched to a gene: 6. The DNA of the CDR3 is TGCGCCAGCAGCTTGGTGGCGGGGGGGCTCCCCGGGGAGCTGTTTTTT. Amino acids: CASSLVAGGLPGELFF.

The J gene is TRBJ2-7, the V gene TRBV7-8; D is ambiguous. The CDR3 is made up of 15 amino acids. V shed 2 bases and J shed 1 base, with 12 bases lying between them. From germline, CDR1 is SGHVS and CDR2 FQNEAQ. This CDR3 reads CASSLWAIPSYEQYF. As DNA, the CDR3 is TGTGCCAGCAGCTTATGGGCCATCCCTTCCTACGAGCAGTACTTC.

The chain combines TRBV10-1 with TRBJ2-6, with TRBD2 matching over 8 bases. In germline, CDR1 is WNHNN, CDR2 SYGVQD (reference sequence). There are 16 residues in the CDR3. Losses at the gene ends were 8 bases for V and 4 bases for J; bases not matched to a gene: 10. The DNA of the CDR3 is TGCGCCAGCCGGCTGCGGGGGGCGCCCGGGGCCAACGTCCTGACTTTC. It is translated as CASRLRGAPGANVLTF.

Here the CDR3 reads CASSFTVTLGGVSYEQYF. The CDR3 DNA reads TGTGCCAGCAGTTTCACCGTAACGTTGGGCGGGGTCTCCTACGAGCAGTACTTC. The chain employs TRBV28 and TRBJ2-7; weak D call: TRBD2 (6 bases). CDR1 and CDR2 from the germline V gene are MDHEN and SYDVKM. The germline V and J ends were trimmed by 3 bases and 0 bases, with 21 bases remaining between them. There are 18 residues in the CDR3.

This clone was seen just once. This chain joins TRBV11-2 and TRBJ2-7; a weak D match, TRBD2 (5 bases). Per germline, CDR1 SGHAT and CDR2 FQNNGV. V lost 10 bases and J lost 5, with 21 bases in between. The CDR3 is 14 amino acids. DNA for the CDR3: TGTGCCACCATCCCACTGGGGAGCGTCAACGAGCAGTACTTC. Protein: CATIPLGSVNEQYF.

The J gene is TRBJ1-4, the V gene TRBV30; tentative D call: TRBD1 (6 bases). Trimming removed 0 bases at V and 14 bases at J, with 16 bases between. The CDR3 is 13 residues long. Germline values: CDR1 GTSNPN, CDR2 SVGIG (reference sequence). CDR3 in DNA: TGTGCCTGGAGTGTAGGGCAGGGGAGTAGTCTGTTTTTT. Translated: CAWSVGQGSSLFF. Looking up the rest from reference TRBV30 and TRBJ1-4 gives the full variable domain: SQTIHQWPATLVQPVGSPLSLECTVEGTSNPNLYWYRQAAGRGLQLLFYSVGIGQISSEVPQNLSASRPQDRQFILSSKKLLLSDSGFYLCAWSVGQGSSLFFGSGTQLSVL.

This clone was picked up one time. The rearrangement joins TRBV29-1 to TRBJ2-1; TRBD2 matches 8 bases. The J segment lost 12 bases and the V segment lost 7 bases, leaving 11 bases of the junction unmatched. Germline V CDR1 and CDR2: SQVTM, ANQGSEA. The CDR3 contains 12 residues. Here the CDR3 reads CSALWSSGRQFF. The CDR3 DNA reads TGCAGCGCCCTTTGGTCTAGCGGGCGGCAGTTCTTC.

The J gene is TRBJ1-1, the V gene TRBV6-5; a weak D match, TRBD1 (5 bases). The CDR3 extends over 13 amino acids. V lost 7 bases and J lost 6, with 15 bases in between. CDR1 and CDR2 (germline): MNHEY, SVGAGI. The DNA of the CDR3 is TGTGCCAGCATCTCAAGGGGAAGGTCTGAAGCTTTCTTT. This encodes CASISRGRSEAFF.

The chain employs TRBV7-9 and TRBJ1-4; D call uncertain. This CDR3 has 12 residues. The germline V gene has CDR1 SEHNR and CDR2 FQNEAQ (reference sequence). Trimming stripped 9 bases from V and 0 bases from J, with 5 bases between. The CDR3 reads CASCATNEKLFF. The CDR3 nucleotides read TGTGCCAGTTGCGCAACTAATGAAAAACTGTTTTTT. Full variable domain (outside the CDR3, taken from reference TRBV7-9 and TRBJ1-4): DTGVSQNPRHKITKRGQNVTFRCDPISEHNRLYWYRQTLGQGPEFLTYFQNEAQLEKSRLLSDRFSAERPKGSFSTLEIQRTEQGDSAMYLCASCATNEKLFFGSGTQLSVL.

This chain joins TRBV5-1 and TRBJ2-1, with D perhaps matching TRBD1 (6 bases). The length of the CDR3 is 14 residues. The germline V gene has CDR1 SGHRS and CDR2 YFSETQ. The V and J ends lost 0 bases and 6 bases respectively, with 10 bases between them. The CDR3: CASSLDRVGNEQFF. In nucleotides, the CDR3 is TGCGCCAGCAGCTTGGACAGGGTTGGCAATGAGCAGTTCTTC.

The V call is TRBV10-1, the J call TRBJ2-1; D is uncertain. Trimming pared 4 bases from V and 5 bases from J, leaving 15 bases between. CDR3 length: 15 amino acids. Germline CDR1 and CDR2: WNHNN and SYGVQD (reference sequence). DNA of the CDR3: TGCGCCAGCAGTGGGTGGGCCTCCGTTAACAATGAGCAGTTCTTC. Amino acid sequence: CASSGWASVNNEQFF.

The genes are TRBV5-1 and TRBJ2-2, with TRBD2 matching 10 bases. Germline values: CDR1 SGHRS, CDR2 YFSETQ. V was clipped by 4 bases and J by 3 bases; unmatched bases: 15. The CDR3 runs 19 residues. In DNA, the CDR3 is TGCGCCAGCAGCCCCTGGGGGGGTTTAGCGGGAGGAGACACCGGGGAGCTGTTTTTT. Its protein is CASSPWGGLAGGDTGELFF.

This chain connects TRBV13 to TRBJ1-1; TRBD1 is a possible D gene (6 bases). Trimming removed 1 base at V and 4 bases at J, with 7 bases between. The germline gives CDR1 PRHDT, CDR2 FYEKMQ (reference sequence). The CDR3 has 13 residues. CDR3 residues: CASSLAGATEAFF. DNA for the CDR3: TGTGCCAGCAGCTTAGCAGGGGCCACTGAAGCTTTCTTT.

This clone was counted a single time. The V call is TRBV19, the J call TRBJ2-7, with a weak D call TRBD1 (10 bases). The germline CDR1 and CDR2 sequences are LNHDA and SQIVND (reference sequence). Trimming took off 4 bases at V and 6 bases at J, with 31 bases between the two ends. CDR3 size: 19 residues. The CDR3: CASSTIRTGGRLAGVEQYF. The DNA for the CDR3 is TGTGCCAGTAGTACTATCCGGACAGGGGGTCGGTTAGCGGGAGTCGAGCAGTACTTC.

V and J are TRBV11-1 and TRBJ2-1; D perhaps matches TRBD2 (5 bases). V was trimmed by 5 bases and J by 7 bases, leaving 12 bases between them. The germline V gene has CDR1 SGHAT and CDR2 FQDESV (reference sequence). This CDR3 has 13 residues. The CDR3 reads CASSKEVRNEQFF. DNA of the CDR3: TGTGCCAGCAGCAAGGAGGTTCGAAATGAGCAGTTCTTC.

The CDR3: CASSSPDWGRVEQYF. The DNA of the CDR3 is TGTGCCAGCAGCTCCCCGGACTGGGGGCGAGTCGAGCAGTACTTC. The chain joins TRBV28 to TRBJ2-7, with D possibly TRBD1 on 6 matching bases. Germline values: CDR1 MDHEN, CDR2 SYDVKM. V was cut by 6 bases and J by 6 bases, with 21 bases left in between. This CDR3 contains 15 residues.

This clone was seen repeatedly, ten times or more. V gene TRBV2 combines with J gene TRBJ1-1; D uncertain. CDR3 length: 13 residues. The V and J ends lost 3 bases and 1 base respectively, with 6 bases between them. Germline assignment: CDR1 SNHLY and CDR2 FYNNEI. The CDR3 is CASSEPGNTEAFF. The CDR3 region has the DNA TGTGCCAGCAGTGAGCCGGGGAACACTGAAGCTTTCTTT.